The 14 T cell receptor beta chains reported below all come from one sample, sequenced in a study of T cells in Graves' hyperthyroidism and ophthalmopathy. From RNA transcripts, TCR beta CDR3 regions were amplified. During a first-round RT-PCR of the TCR CDR3, the HTBI primer set was used. TCRdb analysed the multiplex PCR reads with MiXCR anew, one entry per CDR3 protein. The data hold approximately 380,000 distinct CDR3 sequences, with roughly an eighth observed a single time. Specimen: blood. The receptor set was obtained from a man between 45 and 60 years old with Graves' ophthalmopathy.

On this clonotype: A read error may be the cause here, since a much bigger clone is one base away. The genes are TRBV19 and TRBJ1-2; perhaps TRBD1 as D (5 bases). Trimming removed 5 bases from V and 5 bases from J, with 21 bases in between. The germline V gene encodes CDR1 LNHDA and CDR2 SQIVND (reference sequence). The CDR3 runs to 16 residues. The CDR3 sequence: CASSPGEGRMAYGYTF. The DNA for the CDR3 is TGTGCCAGTAGTCCGGGTGAGGGGCGCATGGCGTATGGCTACACCTTC.

The rearrangement uses TRBV9 and TRBJ2-1; 11 positions agree with TRBD2. Trimming at V came to 3 bases and at J to 9 bases, leaving 2 bases not matched to a gene. Germline V gives CDR1 SGDLS, CDR2 YYNGEE. The length of the CDR3 is 13 residues. The CDR3 region has the DNA TGTGCCAGCAGCGGTAGCGGGAGGGCTGAGCAGTTCTTC. Its translation is CASSGSGRAEQFF.

This clonotype has a count of ten or more. This chain links TRBV18 with TRBJ1-1; D perhaps matches TRBD1 (5 bases). V shed 5 bases and J shed 0 bases, with 19 bases lying between them. The CDR3 is 17 residues long. The V gene's germline CDR1 is KGHSH and CDR2 LQKENI. CDR3 in amino acids: CASSELPQGGMNTEAFF. CDR3 bases: TGTGCCAGCTCAGAACTTCCCCAGGGCGGGATGAACACTGAAGCTTTCTTT.

This clonotype was counted between two and nine times. The J gene is TRBJ1-1, the V gene TRBV20-1; D might be TRBD1 (5 bases). The CDR3 is 14 amino acids. Germline CDR1 is DFQATT and CDR2 is SNEGSKA (reference sequence). The CDR3 spells CSPRAGAGDTEAFF. The DNA of the CDR3 is TGCAGCCCACGTGCTGGGGCTGGGGACACTGAAGCTTTCTTT.

This clonotype was recorded a few times. V usage is TRBV20-1 and J usage is TRBJ2-6; D is ambiguous. The CDR3 totals 13 residues. V was clipped by 6 bases and J by 0 bases, with 6 bases between them. CDR1 is DFQATT and CDR2 is SNEGSKA in the germline V gene (reference sequence). CDR3 amino acids: CSAGISGANVLTF. Here the CDR3 DNA reads TGCAGTGCGGGAATCTCTGGGGCCAACGTCCTGACTTTC.

This clonotype has a handful of counts. The chain combines TRBV29-1 with TRBJ2-7; D may be TRBD2 (5 bases). This CDR3 has 12 residues. The V gene lost 5 bases and the J gene lost 5 bases, with 13 bases spanning the gap. CDR1 and CDR2 (germline): SQVTM, ANQGSEA. CDR3 nucleotide sequence: TGCAGCGTTTACCGGGCCGGGGACGAGCAGTACTTC. Amino acids: CSVYRAGDEQYF.

The chain combines TRBV29-1 with TRBJ2-1, with D hard to call. Trimming pared 4 bases from V and 10 bases from J, leaving 8 bases between. Germline CDR1 SQVTM, CDR2 ANQGSEA. This CDR3 has 10 residues. The CDR3 sequence is CSVGQWEQFF. The CDR3 bases are TGCAGCGTTGGACAATGGGAGCAGTTCTTC.

This chain connects TRBV14 to TRBJ2-7; D is perhaps TRBD1 (5 bases). The CDR3 length is 14 residues. The germline V gene encodes CDR1 SGHDN and CDR2 FVKESK. Trimming left V 4 bases short and J 1 base short, with 11 bases between. DNA for the CDR3: TGTGCCAGCAGCCCAAGTCAGGGTTCCTACGAGCAGTACTTC. Translating it yields CASSPSQGSYEQYF.

CDR3 residues: CAISRDRANEQFF. Here the CDR3 DNA reads TGTGCCATCAGCCGGGACAGGGCCAATGAGCAGTTCTTC. The chain combines TRBV10-3 with TRBJ2-1; 9 positions match TRBD1. CDR1 is ENHRY and CDR2 is SYGVKD in the germline V gene. The CDR3 consists of 13 residues. The V segment lost 6 bases and the J segment 6 bases; nucleotides outside the gene matches: 3.

This clonotype was seen many times. The chain joins TRBV20-1 to TRBJ2-3, with 7 nucleotides matching TRBD2. The CDR3 runs to 15 residues. V lost 1 base and J lost 5; bases outside the gene matches: 9. CDR1 is DFQATT, CDR2 SNEGSKA, per germline (reference sequence). CDR3 DNA sequence: TGCAGTGCTAGAGGAGGACTAGGTTCGGTAGATACGCAGTATTTT. Translation: CSARGGLGSVDTQYF.

The genes are TRBV28 and TRBJ2-4, with D maybe TRBD1 (6 bases). The CDR3 spans 16 residues. The V end was cut by 10 bases, the J end by 0 bases, with 19 bases between. Germline lookup yields CDR1 MDHEN and CDR2 SYDVKM. The DNA for the CDR3 is TGTGCCATCCGAGCCGGGACACCCGTAGCCAAAAACATTCAGTACTTC. Translating gives CAIRAGTPVAKNIQYF.

This clonotype was detected ten times or more. This sequence joins TRBV11-1 and TRBJ2-5; perhaps TRBD1 as D (6 bases). The CDR3 totals 15 residues. With 5 bases removed from V and 2 bases from J, the gap between germline ends came to 15 bases. Germline V lookup: CDR1 SGHAT, CDR2 FQDESV (reference sequence). The CDR3 here is CASSGPKGDQETQYF. The CDR3 coding sequence is TGTGCCAGCAGCGGCCCCAAGGGGGATCAAGAGACCCAGTACTTC.

This clonotype has a count of ten or more. V usage is TRBV20-1 and J usage is TRBJ1-2; TRBD1 is a possible D gene (5 bases). V was pared by 2 bases and J by 6 bases, with 7 bases between. This CDR3 is 11 amino acids long. The germline V gene encodes CDR1 DFQATT and CDR2 SNEGSKA (reference sequence). The CDR3 bases are TGCAGTGCTAGACAGGGCCATGGCTACACCTTC. This sequence encodes CSARQGHGYTF.

This rearrangement joins TRBV4-1 to TRBJ2-1; weak D call: TRBD2 (5 bases). This CDR3 region has 14 residues. Per germline, CDR1 MGHRA and CDR2 YSYEKL. Trimming took off 4 bases at V and 6 bases at J, with 13 bases between the two ends. The CDR3 loop reads CASSPNAGGNEQFF. The CDR3 DNA follows: TGCGCCAGCAGCCCAAACGCTGGAGGCAATGAGCAGTTCTTC.